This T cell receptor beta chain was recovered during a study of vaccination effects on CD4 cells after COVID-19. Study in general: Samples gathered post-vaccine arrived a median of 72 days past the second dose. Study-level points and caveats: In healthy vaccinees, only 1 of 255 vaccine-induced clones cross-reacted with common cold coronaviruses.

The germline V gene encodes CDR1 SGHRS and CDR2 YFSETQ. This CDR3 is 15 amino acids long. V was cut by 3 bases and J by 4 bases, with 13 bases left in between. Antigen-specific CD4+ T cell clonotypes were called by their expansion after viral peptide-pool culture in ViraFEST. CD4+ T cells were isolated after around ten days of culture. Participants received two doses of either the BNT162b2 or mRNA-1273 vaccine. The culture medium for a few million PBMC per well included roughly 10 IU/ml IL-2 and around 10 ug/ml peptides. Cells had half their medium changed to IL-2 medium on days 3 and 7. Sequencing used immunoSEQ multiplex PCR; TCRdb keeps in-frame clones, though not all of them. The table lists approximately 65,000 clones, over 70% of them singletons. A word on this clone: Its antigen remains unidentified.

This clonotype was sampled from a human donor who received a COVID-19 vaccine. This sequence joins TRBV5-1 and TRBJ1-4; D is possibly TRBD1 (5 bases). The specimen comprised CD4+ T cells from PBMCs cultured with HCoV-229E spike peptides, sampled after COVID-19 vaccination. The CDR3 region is CASSWDLSGNEKLFF. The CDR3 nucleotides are TGCGCCAGCAGCTGGGACCTGAGTGGTAATGAAAAACTGTTTTTT.